One and the same sample provided the 7 T cell receptor beta chains below, sequenced in a study of somatic mutations in cytotoxic T cells in rheumatoid arthritis. Clones were sequenced by immunoSEQ multiplex PCR, and TCRdb holds only the in-frame ones, with some missing. Of about 10,000 clones listed, 85% to 95% are singletons. Sequencing used CD8+ T cells sorted from blood. These receptors originate from a woman aged 18-29 years with rheumatoid arthritis.

The chain has TRBV7-2 and TRBJ2-4; D possibly corresponds to TRBD1 (6 bases). CDR3 size: 16 residues. The germline V and J ends were trimmed by 3 bases and 0 bases, with 12 bases remaining between them. Germline V gives CDR1 SGHTA, CDR2 FQGNSA. CDR3 protein: CASSLGQGTAKNIQYF. CDR3 DNA sequence: TGTGCCAGCAGCTTGGGGCAGGGGACAGCCAAAAACATTCAGTACTTC.

The rearrangement links TRBV27 to TRBJ1-5; tentatively, D is TRBD1 (6 bases). The CDR3 contains 16 residues. Germline V gene lookup returns CDR1 MNHEY and CDR2 SMNVEV (reference sequence). Trimming removed 0 bases from V and 5 bases from J, with 14 bases in between. The CDR3 bases are TGTGCCAGCAGTTTATCCGGGGGGCTGGTGCATCAGCCCCAGCATTTT. It specifies CASSLSGGLVHQPQHF.

V usage is TRBV28 and J usage is TRBJ2-7; 9 bases match TRBD1. This CDR3 contains 18 residues. The V and J ends lost 1 base and 5 bases, in that order; junction bases with no gene match: 15. CDR1 is MDHEN, CDR2 SYDVKM, per germline. The CDR3 coding sequence is TGTGCCAGCAGTTTATCTCCGGACAGGGGTTTAATGGAAGACGAGCAGTACTTC. Translating gives CASSLSPDRGLMEDEQYF.

The chain is built from TRBV6-6 and TRBJ2-3; TRBD1 might be the D (6 bases). Trimming took 4 bases from V and 2 from J, leaving 16 bases between them. The CDR3 has 16 amino acids. CDR1 is MNHNY, CDR2 SVGAGI, per germline (reference sequence). DNA for the CDR3: TGTGCCAGCAGTTTGGATTGGGGGCATGACACAGATACGCAGTATTTT. It is translated as CASSLDWGHDTDTQYF.

This chain uses TRBV30 with TRBJ1-1; D uncertain. Trimming left V 0 bases short and J 7 bases short, with 9 bases between. CDR3 size: 12 residues. The V gene's germline CDR1 is GTSNPN and CDR2 SVGIG (reference sequence). The CDR3 loop reads CAWSVAGYEAFF. The DNA for the CDR3 is TGTGCCTGGAGTGTCGCGGGTTATGAAGCTTTCTTT. Based on the CDR3 plus reference TRBV30 and TRBJ1-1, the full variable domain is SQTIHQWPATLVQPVGSPLSLECTVEGTSNPNLYWYRQAAGRGLQLLFYSVGIGQISSEVPQNLSASRPQDRQFILSSKKLLLSDSGFYLCAWSVAGYEAFFGQGTRLTVV.

This chain links TRBV7-2 with TRBJ1-2, with 12 bases matching TRBD1. The germline V gene encodes CDR1 SGHTA and CDR2 FQGNSA. This CDR3 contains 19 residues. V lost 2 bases to trimming and J lost 6 bases; unmatched junction nucleotides: 16. CDR3 sequence: CASSLMAGDRGRFVHGYTF. CDR3 DNA sequence: TGTGCCAGCAGCTTAATGGCGGGGGACAGGGGGCGTTTTGTGCATGGCTACACCTTC.

This clone was seen only a few times. The rearrangement uses TRBV4-1 and TRBJ1-4; D not resolved. The ends were cut back, 1 base at V and 6 bases at J, with 6 bases in the middle. CDR1 is MGHRA, CDR2 YSYEKL, per germline. This CDR3 has 13 amino acids. DNA for the CDR3: TGCGCCAGCAGCCAAGGTCTGTATGAAAAACTGTTTTTT. It is translated as CASSQGLYEKLFF.